The present T cell receptor beta chain was sequenced within a study of blood T cells in healthy people across ages. V lost 1 base and J lost 2; bases outside the gene matches: 6. Germline CDR1 SGHAT, CDR2 FQNNGV. The CDR3 sequence is 16 residues long. The use of a sample-barcoded 5' primer and a J-beta primer mix characterized a second PCR of about 6 to 11 cycles. MiXCR, applied by TCRdb to the 5' RACE reads, yields one record per CDR3 protein. Here the sample spans around 800,000 distinct CDR3 sequences, around a quarter being singletons. Overall study findings and caveats: The long-lived group displayed more naive CD4+ cells, plus higher diversity, than the aged donors did.

Concerning this clonotype itself: What it recognizes is unknown.

This sample was also put to use in a study of T cells of mothers and their children.

This receptor was obtained from a boy under 18 in good health. The sequencing input was blood. The chain joins TRBV11-2 to TRBJ2-5; TRBD2 matches at 8 bases. The DNA of the CDR3 is TGTGCCAGCAGCTTAGTTCGGTCGGGGGGGCAAGAGACCCAGTACTTC. Amino acid sequence: CASSLVRSGGQETQYF.